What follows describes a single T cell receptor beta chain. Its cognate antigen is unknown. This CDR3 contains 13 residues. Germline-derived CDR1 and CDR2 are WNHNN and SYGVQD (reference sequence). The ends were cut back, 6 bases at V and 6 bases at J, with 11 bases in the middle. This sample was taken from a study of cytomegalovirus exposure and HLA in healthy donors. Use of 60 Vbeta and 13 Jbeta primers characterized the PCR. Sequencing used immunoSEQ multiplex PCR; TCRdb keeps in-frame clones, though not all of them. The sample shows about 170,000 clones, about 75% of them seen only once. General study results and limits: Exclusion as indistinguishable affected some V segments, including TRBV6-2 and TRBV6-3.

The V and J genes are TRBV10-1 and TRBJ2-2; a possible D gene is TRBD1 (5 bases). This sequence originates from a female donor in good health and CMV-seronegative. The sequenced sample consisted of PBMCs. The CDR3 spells CASRLSGSGELFF. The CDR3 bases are TGCGCCAGCAGACTCTCAGGGTCCGGGGAGCTGTTTTTT.